Below are 4 T cell receptor beta chains sequenced from a single sample in a study of blood T cell repertoires in COVID-19. TCRdb keeps only in-frame clones here, not all; method: immunoSEQ multiplex PCR. Of about 240,000 clones in the sample, around 86% were seen once. Specimen: peripheral blood. All receptors derive from a woman aged 60-75 years with active or convalescent COVID-19.

The chain recombines TRBV6-5 with TRBJ2-1; no reliable D call. CDR3 length equals 13 residues. CDR1 is MNHEY and CDR2 is SVGAGI in the germline V gene. Trimming stripped 2 bases from V and 10 bases from J, with 12 bases between. The CDR3 nucleotides are TGTGCCAGCAGTTACACCCCAGCCAGGGAGCAGTTCTTC. Translating it yields CASSYTPAREQFF.

The V call is TRBV6-5, the J call TRBJ1-4; D remains unclear. Germline values: CDR1 MNHEY, CDR2 SVGAGI. CDR3 length: 14 amino acids. The ends were cut back, 4 bases at V and 7 bases at J, with 13 bases in the middle. Written as DNA, the CDR3 is TGTGCCAGCAGTTCCCAGGTCCGGGGTGAAAAACTGTTTTTT. Amino acid sequence: CASSSQVRGEKLFF.

The genes are TRBV10-1 and TRBJ2-7; TRBD1 is a possible D gene (6 bases). The germline V and J ends were trimmed by 4 bases and 2 bases, with 15 bases remaining between them. The CDR3 length is 15 residues. From germline, CDR1 is WNHNN and CDR2 SYGVQD (reference sequence). The CDR3 here is CASSVGTPFTYEQYF. The CDR3 coding sequence is TGCGCCAGCAGTGTTGGGACACCGTTCACCTACGAGCAGTACTTC.

This rearrangement joins TRBV11-2 to TRBJ2-5; a possible D gene is TRBD1 (7 bases). Trimming left V 5 bases short and J 5 bases short, with 18 bases between. CDR1 SGHAT and CDR2 FQNNGV come from the germline V gene. This CDR3 has 15 amino acids. The chain's CDR3 is CASSAGQSSGETQYF. The DNA for the CDR3 is TGTGCCAGCAGCGCGGGACAGTCCTCTGGGGAGACCCAGTACTTC.